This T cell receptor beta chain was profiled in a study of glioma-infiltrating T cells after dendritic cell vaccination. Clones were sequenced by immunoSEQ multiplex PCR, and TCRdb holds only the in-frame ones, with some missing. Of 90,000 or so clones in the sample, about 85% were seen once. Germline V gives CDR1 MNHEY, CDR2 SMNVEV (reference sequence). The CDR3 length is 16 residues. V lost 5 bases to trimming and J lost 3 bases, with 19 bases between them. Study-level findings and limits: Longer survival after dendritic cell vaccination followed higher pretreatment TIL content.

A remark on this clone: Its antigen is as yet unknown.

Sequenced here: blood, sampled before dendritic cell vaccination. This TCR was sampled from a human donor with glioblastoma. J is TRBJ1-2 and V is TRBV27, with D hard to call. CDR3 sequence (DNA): TGTGCCAGCAGTCCATCCCGCCTGAGAGGTCACTATGGCTACACCTTC. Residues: CASSPSRLRGHYGYTF.